The rows below give T cell receptor beta chains drawn from one sample of a study of T cells in Graves' hyperthyroidism and ophthalmopathy. TCRdb passed the multiplex PCR reads through MiXCR, listing each CDR3 protein once. The data hold under 750,000 distinct CDR3 sequences, with roughly 20% observed a single time. The sample consisted of blood. Every receptor here comes from a woman aged 45-60 years with Graves' hyperthyroidism that later progressed to Graves' ophthalmopathy. The CDR3 runs from the conserved cysteine through the conserved F or W. The D gene is left open where the match is weak. The listing skips clone size in some rows; elsewhere it reads once, few, many or a size class.

J gene	clone size	D gene	V gene	CDR3 protein	CDR3 DNA
TRBJ2-5	many	NA	TRBV12-3/TRBV12-4	CASSKGLGQETQYF	TGTGCCAGCAGTAAGGGACTCGGGCAAGAGACCCAGTACTTC
TRBJ2-7	few	NA	TRBV15	CATGEKWGEQYF	TGTGCCACCGGGGAGAAGTGGGGCGAGCAGTACTTC
TRBJ2-1	many	NA	TRBV18	CASSPPDSYNEQFF	TGTGCCAGCTCACCACCCGACAGCTACAATGAGCAGTTCTTC
TRBJ1-1	few	NA	TRBV29-1	CSETTVNTEAFF	TGCAGCGAGACCACAGTGAACACTGAAGCTTTCTTT
TRBJ1-5	few	NA	TRBV6-1	CAGAHLPGGNQPQHF	TGTGCCGGCGCACACCTTCCTGGGGGCAATCAGCCCCAGCATTTT
TRBJ2-7	many	NA	TRBV9	CASSGGEGLHEQYF	TGTGCCAGCAGCGGTGGAGAGGGGTTGCACGAGCAGTACTTC
TRBJ2-7	NA	NA	TRBV5-1	CASSLSGNEQYF	TGCGCCAGCAGCTTGTCCGGCAACGAGCAGTACTTC
TRBJ2-3	many	TRBD1	TRBV7-8	CASSLRGPTSPGTGDTQYF	TGTGCCAGCAGCTTAAGGGGTCCCACTAGCCCGGGGACAGGAGATACGCAGTATTTT
TRBJ1-1	few	NA	TRBV20-1	CSAKDNLNTEAFF	TGCAGTGCCAAGGACAACTTGAACACTGAAGCTTTCTTT
TRBJ2-1	few	TRBD1	TRBV5-1	CASSNTLTGSSYNEQFF	TGCGCCAGCAGCAATACTCTGACAGGGAGCTCCTACAATGAGCAGTTCTTC
TRBJ1-1	few	NA	TRBV30	CACDSKSNTEAFF	TGTGCCTGCGACAGTAAGTCGAACACTGAAGCTTTCTTT
TRBJ2-7	NA	NA	TRBV7-9	CASSLGMDSSYEQYF	TGTGCCAGCAGCTTGGGGATGGACAGCTCCTACGAGCAGTACTTC
TRBJ2-4	once	TRBD2	TRBV7-2	CASSLAGRGNIQYF	TGTGCCAGCAGCTTAGCCGGGCGGGGGAACATTCAGTACTTC
TRBJ2-3	many	NA	TRBV7-3	CASSLGQLGAVSGIRTDTQYF	TGTGCCAGCAGCTTAGGTCAGTTGGGTGCCGTCTCGGGGATACGCACAGATACGCAGTATTTT
TRBJ1-1	NA	NA	TRBV5-6	CASSHHPIGEAFF	TGTGCCAGCAGCCATCACCCCATCGGGGAAGCTTTCTTT
TRBJ1-5	few	NA	TRBV19	CASSIGYSNQPQHF	TGTGCCAGTAGTATAGGGTATAGCAATCAGCCCCAGCATTTT
TRBJ2-7	NA	TRBD2	TRBV4-2	CASSQTGGGGYEQYF	TGTGCCAGCAGCCAAACCGGCGGGGGAGGCTACGAGCAGTACTTC
TRBJ2-5	NA	NA	TRBV13	CASSPSRGLSETQYF	TGTGCCAGCAGCCCTAGCAGGGGCTTGAGCGAGACCCAGTACTTC
TRBJ2-6	many	NA	TRBV3-1	CASSQPGSGANVLTF	TGTGCCAGCAGCCAGCCAGGGAGCGGGGCCAACGTCCTGACTTTC
TRBJ1-6	NA	NA	TRBV7-6	CASSLGPGYNSPLHF	TGTGCCAGCAGCTTAGGACCAGGGTATAATTCACCCCTCCACTTT
TRBJ2-1	NA	NA	TRBV27	CASSLLVATAYNEQFF	TGTGCCAGCAGTTTATTAGTCGCGACAGCCTACAATGAGCAGTTCTTC
TRBJ2-1	NA	TRBD2	TRBV11-1	CASSLFGSGTYNEQFF	TGTGCCAGCAGCTTATTCGGTAGCGGGACCTACAATGAGCAGTTCTTC
TRBJ1-2	NA	NA	TRBV4-1	CASSQLGDYGYTF	TGCGCCAGCAGCCAATTAGGCGACTATGGCTACACCTTC
TRBJ2-1	few	TRBD2	TRBV9	CASSPKRGGSNEQFF	TGTGCCAGCAGCCCTAAGCGGGGGGGTAGCAATGAGCAGTTCTTC
TRBJ2-3	few	TRBD1	TRBV5-8	CASSSESRGIGDTQYF	TGTGCCAGCAGCTCGGAGAGCAGGGGGATAGGAGATACGCAGTATTTT
TRBJ2-1	many	NA	TRBV12-3/TRBV12-4	CASSLSGDNEQFF	TGTGCCAGCAGTTTGTCGGGAGACAATGAGCAGTTCTTC
TRBJ2-3	NA	TRBD1	TRBV5-1	CASSVRTGQNPPDTQYF	TGCGCCAGCAGCGTACGGACAGGGCAGAATCCCCCAGATACGCAGTATTTT
TRBJ2-5	NA	TRBD2	TRBV7-2	CASSLAGLAASSDETQYF	TGTGCCAGCAGCTTAGCGGGGCTAGCGGCATCGTCTGATGAGACCCAGTACTTC
TRBJ2-2	NA	NA	TRBV19	CASSGAGQGNTGELFF	TGTGCCAGTAGTGGGGCGGGTCAGGGGAACACCGGGGAGCTGTTTTTT
TRBJ2-1	few	NA	TRBV5-6	CASSFTSYNEQFF	TGTGCCAGCAGCTTTACCAGCTACAATGAGCAGTTCTTC
TRBJ2-7	many	TRBD1	TRBV12-3/TRBV12-4	CASSASRDRGYEQYF	TGTGCCAGCAGCGCATCCCGGGACAGGGGATACGAGCAGTACTTC
TRBJ1-1	once	NA	TRBV6-2/TRBV6-3	CASRSERGLLTEAFF	TGTGCCAGCAGATCCGAGAGGGGCTTGTTGACTGAAGCTTTCTTT
TRBJ2-2	many	TRBD1	TRBV7-2	CASSPTGYNGELFF	TGTGCCAGCAGCCCGACAGGGTATAACGGGGAGCTGTTTTTT
TRBJ2-3	few	NA	TRBV19	CATDRGPEGTQYF	TGTGCCACAGACCGGGGGCCCGAGGGTACGCAGTATTTT
TRBJ1-4	many	NA	TRBV3-1	CASSRWTAEKLFF	TGTGCCAGCAGCCGGTGGACAGCCGAAAAACTGTTTTTT
TRBJ1-1	few	NA	TRBV15	CATSKGTSMNTEAFF	TGTGCCACCAGCAAAGGGACATCAATGAACACTGAAGCTTTCTTT
TRBJ1-1	few	NA	TRBV10-3	CAISDLVGNTEAFF	TGTGCCATCAGTGATTTGGTAGGGAACACTGAAGCTTTCTTT
TRBJ1-4	few	TRBD1	TRBV24-1	CATSDSGTGATNEKLFF	TGTGCCACCAGTGATTCCGGAACAGGGGCAACTAATGAAAAACTGTTTTTT
TRBJ2-1	NA	TRBD2	TRBV5-6	CASSSRGGRQFF	TGTGCCAGCAGCTCCCGGGGGGGCCGGCAGTTCTTC
TRBJ1-4	NA	NA	TRBV7-9	CASSNQGNLGEKLFF	TGTGCCAGCAGCAACCAGGGGAATCTGGGTGAAAAACTGTTTTTT
TRBJ1-1	many	NA	TRBV18	CASSPIRDTEAFF	TGTGCCAGCTCACCTATTCGGGACACTGAAGCTTTCTTT
TRBJ2-3	many	TRBD2	TRBV20-1	CSARGDYTDTQYF	TGCAGTGCTAGGGGGGACTACACAGATACGCAGTATTTT
TRBJ2-5	many	NA	TRBV7-2	CASSKMGSETQYF	TGTGCCAGCAGCAAAATGGGATCGGAGACCCAGTACTTC
TRBJ2-3	NA	TRBD1	TRBV7-9	CASSPRDRGPGDTQYF	TGTGCCAGCAGCCCAAGGGACAGGGGGCCGGGAGATACGCAGTATTTT
TRBJ1-5	NA	TRBD1	TRBV27	CASNPTGGNQPQHF	TGTGCCAGCAACCCCACAGGGGGCAATCAGCCCCAGCATTTT
TRBJ2-3	NA	NA	TRBV6-6	CASSYSKGSFAGRTDTQYF	TGTGCCAGCAGTTACTCGAAAGGTAGCTTTGCAGGGCGGACAGATACGCAGTATTTT
TRBJ1-2	many	NA	TRBV5-5	CASSLGERSYGYTF	TGTGCCAGCAGCTTAGGGGAGAGGAGCTATGGCTACACCTTC
TRBJ2-7	few	TRBD2	TRBV29-1	CSVRVSGGYEQYF	TGCAGCGTTCGGGTTAGCGGGGGGTACGAGCAGTACTTC
TRBJ1-1	many	NA	TRBV5-4	CASSLRSGETTEAFF	TGTGCCAGCAGCTTGCGGTCAGGGGAGACTACTGAAGCTTTCTTT
TRBJ1-2	few	TRBD1	TRBV3-1	CASSRGTGGRYGYTF	TGTGCCAGCAGCCGCGGGACAGGGGGCAGGTATGGCTACACCTTC
TRBJ2-1	NA	TRBD2	TRBV29-1	CSVVLAGVLYSYNEQFF	TGCAGCGTTGTATTAGCGGGGGTCTTATACTCCTACAATGAGCAGTTCTTC
TRBJ1-1	many	NA	TRBV2	CAGRGIEHTEAFF	TGTGCCGGTCGTGGGATTGAGCACACTGAAGCTTTCTTT
TRBJ1-2	few	NA	TRBV13	CASSLEAGKVVYDYGYTF	TGTGCCAGCAGCTTAGAGGCGGGGAAGGTGGTTTACGACTATGGCTACACCTTC